Listed below are T cell receptor beta chains from one sample, sequenced in a study of blood T cell repertoires in COVID-19. Method: immunoSEQ multiplex PCR; TCRdb's copy keeps in-frame clones and lacks some. The sample has roughly 200,000 clones, 80% to 85% seen once. The sequencing input was peripheral blood. The receptors were sampled from a man aged 50 or older with active or convalescent COVID-19. Each CDR3 is given with its conserved first and last residue. Fields, in order: D gene, V gene, J gene, clone size, CDR3 DNA, CDR3 protein. A D gene is named only where the DNA matches it firmly. Clone size is given for some rows only: seen once, a few or many times, or a class if the clone is expanded.

D gene: TRBD1; V gene: TRBV13; J gene: TRBJ1-1; clone size: NA; CDR3 DNA: TGTGCCAGCAGCTTACAGGGGGCAGTTACTGAAGCTTTCTTT; CDR3 protein: CASSLQGAVTEAFF
D gene: NA; V gene: TRBV27; J gene: TRBJ1-2; clone size: NA; CDR3 DNA: TGTGCCAGCAGTTTAAGGGAGGACTATGGCTACACCTTC; CDR3 protein: CASSLREDYGYTF
D gene: NA; V gene: TRBV7-8; J gene: TRBJ2-5; clone size: NA; CDR3 DNA: TGTGCCAGCAGCTTAACGGGAGCCCAAGAGACCCAGTACTTC; CDR3 protein: CASSLTGAQETQYF
D gene: NA; V gene: TRBV4-1; J gene: TRBJ1-5; clone size: NA; CDR3 DNA: TGCGCCAGCAGCCAAGTCCTGAATCAGCCCCAGCATTTT; CDR3 protein: CASSQVLNQPQHF
D gene: TRBD1; V gene: TRBV7-8; J gene: TRBJ1-1; clone size: NA; CDR3 DNA: TGTGCCAGCAGCTTAGCGGGGGGACAGTCCTTGATTGAAGCTTTCTTT; CDR3 protein: CASSLAGGQSLIEAFF
D gene: NA; V gene: TRBV6-5; J gene: TRBJ1-2; clone size: NA; CDR3 DNA: TGTGCCAGCTCCAAGAGCAGGGAGGGCTATGGCTACACCTTC; CDR3 protein: CASSKSREGYGYTF
D gene: TRBD2; V gene: TRBV19; J gene: TRBJ2-1; clone size: NA; CDR3 DNA: TGTGCCAGTAGTATAGAGGCTAGCGGGGGGGTGATTGAGCAGTTCTTC; CDR3 protein: CASSIEASGGVIEQFF
D gene: TRBD1; V gene: TRBV7-2; J gene: TRBJ1-2; clone size: NA; CDR3 DNA: TGTGCCAGCAGCACCAGACAGGGGGTTGGCTACACCTTC; CDR3 protein: CASSTRQGVGYTF
D gene: TRBD2; V gene: TRBV6-5; J gene: TRBJ2-7; clone size: few; CDR3 DNA: TGTGCCAGCAGCCGCGCTAGCGGATACGAGCAGTACTTC; CDR3 protein: CASSRASGYEQYF
D gene: NA; V gene: TRBV7-8; J gene: TRBJ1-5; clone size: NA; CDR3 DNA: TGTGCCAGCAGCCGAGACGGGGGGCGAAGCAATCAGCCCCAGCATTTT; CDR3 protein: CASSRDGGRSNQPQHF
D gene: TRBD2; V gene: TRBV30; J gene: TRBJ2-3; clone size: NA; CDR3 DNA: TGTGCCTGGATCCCCAGCGGGGGGGCCGTGGGGACAGATACGCAGTATTTT; CDR3 protein: CAWIPSGGAVGTDTQYF
D gene: TRBD2; V gene: TRBV6-5; J gene: TRBJ2-3; clone size: NA; CDR3 DNA: TGTGCCAGCATCCTTAGCGGGGGGCTCGGAGATACGCAGTATTTT; CDR3 protein: CASILSGGLGDTQYF
D gene: NA; V gene: TRBV6-5; J gene: TRBJ2-7; clone size: NA; CDR3 DNA: TGTGCCAGCAGGGCCCGGGGTTTATTGTACGAGCAGTACTTC; CDR3 protein: CASRARGLLYEQYF
D gene: NA; V gene: TRBV7-2; J gene: TRBJ1-2; clone size: few; CDR3 DNA: TGTGCCAGCAGCTTAGTGGGGCCGGGCGGAAGCTATGGCTACACCTTC; CDR3 protein: CASSLVGPGGSYGYTF
D gene: NA; V gene: TRBV18; J gene: TRBJ1-2; clone size: NA; CDR3 DNA: TGTGCCAGCTCACCATCGACAAACTATGGCTACACCTTC; CDR3 protein: CASSPSTNYGYTF
D gene: TRBD1; V gene: TRBV6-1; J gene: TRBJ1-6; clone size: NA; CDR3 DNA: TGTGCCAGCAGTGAGGGACAGGGGATACCCCTCCACTTT; CDR3 protein: CASSEGQGIPLHF
D gene: NA; V gene: TRBV2; J gene: TRBJ1-2; clone size: NA; CDR3 DNA: TGTGCCAGCAGTGAAGCGCGGGAAGCTGATGGCTACACCTTC; CDR3 protein: CASSEAREADGYTF
D gene: TRBD1; V gene: TRBV20-1; J gene: TRBJ1-5; clone size: once; CDR3 DNA: TGCAGTGCTAGTTCAGGGGGCGGAAGGGATCAGCCCCAGCATTTT; CDR3 protein: CSASSGGGRDQPQHF
D gene: NA; V gene: TRBV5-8; J gene: TRBJ2-2; clone size: NA; CDR3 DNA: TGTGCCAGCAGCTTGGTTAGGGGTAGCACCGGGGAGCTGTTTTTT; CDR3 protein: CASSLVRGSTGELFF
D gene: TRBD1; V gene: TRBV6-5; J gene: TRBJ1-1; clone size: few; CDR3 DNA: TGTGCCAGCAGTTACTCCCCACAGGGGGCTCCTGAAGCTTTCTTT; CDR3 protein: CASSYSPQGAPEAFF
D gene: TRBD2; V gene: TRBV5-1; J gene: TRBJ2-1; clone size: NA; CDR3 DNA: TGCGCCAGCAGCGCGTCTAGCGGTCGCCACAATGAGCAGTTCTTC; CDR3 protein: CASSASSGRHNEQFF
D gene: TRBD1; V gene: TRBV7-9; J gene: TRBJ1-2; clone size: NA; CDR3 DNA: TGTGCCAGCAGCTGGGACAGGGGCTATGGCTACACCTTC; CDR3 protein: CASSWDRGYGYTF